The text below deals with one T cell receptor (beta chain). This study enrolled people aged about 18 to 100 from around 26 US geographic areas. The entry originates in a study of blood T cell repertoires in COVID-19. Study as a whole: Material from acute and convalescent COVID-19 was sourced from the United States, Italy and Spain. PBMCs, B-cell-depleted T cells, or T cells provided the cDNA or gDNA that made up the material.

The CDR3 totals 13 residues. CDR1 is SEHNR and CDR2 is FQNEAQ in the germline V gene (reference sequence). Trimming removed 5 bases at V and 9 bases at J, with 14 bases between. The method was immunoSEQ multiplex PCR; TCRdb's version includes in-frame clones alone and lacks a portion of them. The sample lists roughly 250,000 clones, around 89% occurring once. The sequencing input was PBMCs or T cells enriched from blood (not recorded which). The clonotype comes from a man in his forties who had recovered from COVID-19. The chain recombines TRBV7-9 with TRBJ1-5, with D tentatively TRBD1 (5 bases). CDR3 DNA sequence: TGTGCCAGCAGCCAGCAGGGAAACAGGCCCCAGCATTTT. Translation: CASSQQGNRPQHF.